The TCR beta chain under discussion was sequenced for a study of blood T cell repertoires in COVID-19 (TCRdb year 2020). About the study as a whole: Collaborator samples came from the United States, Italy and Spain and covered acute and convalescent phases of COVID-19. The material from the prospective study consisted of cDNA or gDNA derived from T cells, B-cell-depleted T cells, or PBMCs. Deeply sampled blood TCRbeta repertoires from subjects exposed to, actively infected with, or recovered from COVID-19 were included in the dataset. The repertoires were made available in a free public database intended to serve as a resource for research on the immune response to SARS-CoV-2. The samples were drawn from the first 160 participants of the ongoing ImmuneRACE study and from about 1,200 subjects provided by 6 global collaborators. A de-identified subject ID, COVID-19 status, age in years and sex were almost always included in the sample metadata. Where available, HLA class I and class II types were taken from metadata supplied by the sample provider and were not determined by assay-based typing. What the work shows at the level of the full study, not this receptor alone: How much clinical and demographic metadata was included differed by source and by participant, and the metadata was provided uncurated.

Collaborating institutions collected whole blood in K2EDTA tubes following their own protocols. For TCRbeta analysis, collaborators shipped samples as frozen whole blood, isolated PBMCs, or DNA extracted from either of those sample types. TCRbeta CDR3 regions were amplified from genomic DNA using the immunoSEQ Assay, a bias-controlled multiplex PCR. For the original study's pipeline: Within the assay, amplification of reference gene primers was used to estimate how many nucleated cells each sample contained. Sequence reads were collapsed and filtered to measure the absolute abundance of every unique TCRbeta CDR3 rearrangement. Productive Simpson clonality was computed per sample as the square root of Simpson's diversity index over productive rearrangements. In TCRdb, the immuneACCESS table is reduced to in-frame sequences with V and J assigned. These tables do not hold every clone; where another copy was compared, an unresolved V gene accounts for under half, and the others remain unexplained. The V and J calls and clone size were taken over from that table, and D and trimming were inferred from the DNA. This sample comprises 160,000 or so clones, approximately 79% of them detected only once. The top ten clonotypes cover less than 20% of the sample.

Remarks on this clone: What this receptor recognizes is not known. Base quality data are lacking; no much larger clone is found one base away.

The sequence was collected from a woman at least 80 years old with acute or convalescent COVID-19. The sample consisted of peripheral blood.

The CDR3 here reads CASSLLAGGSETQYF. The DNA sequence is given as TGTGCCAGCAGCCTACTAGCGGGAGGTTCGGAGACCCAGTACTTC. The sequence joins TRBV11-3 to TRBJ2-5, with 12 bases in between that match TRBD2. The cysteine opens and the phenylalanine closes a CDR3 of 15 amino acids. Here the CDR3 DNA is all that survives: 45 bases in frame from base 1. For CDR1 and CDR2, the germline V gene lists SGHNT and YENEEA. For this chain, trimming is 5 bases at the V end and 5 bases at the J end, and the number of junction bases without a gene match is 6.